The present T cell receptor beta chain was sequenced within a study of Ad26.COV2.S vaccination and SARS-CoV-2 variants (dated by TCRdb to the early 2020s). Turning to the overall study: Vaccine-arm donors came from COV1001, a multicentre, randomized, double-blind, placebo-controlled phase I-IIa trial of Ad26.COV2.S in healthy adults. Ad26.COV2.S was given intramuscularly at 5x10^10 or 1x10^11 viral particles, as a single shot or as two shots 56 days apart. The specificity and breadth of SARS-CoV-2-reactive T cell receptors after Ad26.COV2.S vaccination were assessed by TCRbeta repertoire sequencing. A total of around 32 samples were included in the TCR-sequenced set, comprising around 19 Ad26.COV2.S vaccine recipients, 5 placebo recipients and 8 SARS-CoV-2 convalescent individuals. Trial participants were randomized into five groups of five, in which low-dose or high-dose Ad26.COV2.S was given once or twice, or placebo was given on both occasions. Investigators remained blinded to trial group allocation during experiments and outcome assessment. On the study overall, not on this receptor specifically: The study was not powered to compare responses between vaccine doses or regimens. Ad26.COV2.S recipients had higher spike-specific TCR breadth than placebo recipients (P = 0.0014). It was noted by the authors that total T cell responses may have been underestimated by the TCR breadth and depth analyses. Comparable non-spike TCR breadth was observed between vaccine and placebo recipients, consistent with only spike being contained in the vaccine. After vaccination, substantial breadth of spike-specific CD8+ and CD4+ T cell responses was reported.

Taken from the germline V gene, the CDR1 and CDR2 loops are SGHTA and FQGNSA. A distance of 8 bases separates the germline ends of V and J, which lose 1 base and 5 bases respectively. Taken from cysteine to phenylalanine, the CDR3 has 13 residues. The read is trimmed to its CDR3 DNA, 39 bases read in frame from base 1. The treatment or condition label on this specimen signifies: 15 to 20 received Ad26.COV2.S at low or high dose, single or two shots; several received placebo; per-sample allocation not given. For vaccine and placebo recipients, repertoires were sequenced using samples collected on day 63 after the first injection. Between 29 July and 7 August 2020, Cohort 1b enrolled about 27 adults aged 18-55 years at one site in Boston, USA. Ad26.COV2.S consisted of a replication-incompetent adenovirus type 26 vector by which a prefusion-stabilized SARS-CoV-2 spike protein from the original Wuhan strain was expressed.

The immunoSEQ Assay was the method used to sequence TCRbeta CDR3 regions. After extraction, genomic DNA underwent amplification by bias-controlled multiplex PCR, followed by high-throughput sequencing. Per the source publication's procedure: Collapsing and filtering of sequences were performed to quantify the absolute abundance of each unique TCRbeta CDR3 region. T cell fraction was estimated by normalizing TCRbeta template counts to usable DNA, which was measured by amplifying reference genes present in all nucleated cells. Repertoire TCRs were annotated as SARS-CoV-2-specific when V gene, CDR3 amino acid sequence and J gene were exactly matched to a known reactive TCR set. The reference SARS-CoV-2 TCR set was derived from MIRA and filtered for enrichment in COVID-19-positive ImmuneCODE repertoires, a step that removed public or cross-reactive TCRs. Drawing on the MIRA antigens, annotated TCRs were analysed further at the level of specific ORF or position within ORF. Depth was the summed frequency of annotated unique rearrangements, while breadth was defined as annotated unique rearrangements over total unique productive rearrangements. TCR breadth was compared between groups using two-sided Wilcoxon rank-sum tests. TCRdb's version of the immuneACCESS table is confined to in-frame rearrangements and falls short of the full clone set. An unresolved V gene accounts for under half of the shortfall where checked; the remainder is of unknown origin. From that table come the V and J calls and clone size; the DNA was used to work out D and trimming. This sample lists 430,000 or so clones; 89% were detected once. 2.5% of the sample lies in the top ten.

This clone showed up just a few times. There is no known antigen for this receptor. Base qualities are not at hand, and no much larger clone is one base apart. This clonotype was sampled from a person between 18 and 60 years old who received the Ad26.COV2.S COVID-19 vaccine or a placebo. The sample here was peripheral blood, taken in a trial of Ad26.COV2.S vaccine versus placebo. The chain was built from TRBV7-2 and TRBJ1-2; the D gene is perhaps TRBD1, on 6 matching bases. The CDR3 corresponds to CASSLDREYGYTF. The base sequence is TGTGCCAGCAGCTTAGACAGGGAGTATGGCTACACCTTC.